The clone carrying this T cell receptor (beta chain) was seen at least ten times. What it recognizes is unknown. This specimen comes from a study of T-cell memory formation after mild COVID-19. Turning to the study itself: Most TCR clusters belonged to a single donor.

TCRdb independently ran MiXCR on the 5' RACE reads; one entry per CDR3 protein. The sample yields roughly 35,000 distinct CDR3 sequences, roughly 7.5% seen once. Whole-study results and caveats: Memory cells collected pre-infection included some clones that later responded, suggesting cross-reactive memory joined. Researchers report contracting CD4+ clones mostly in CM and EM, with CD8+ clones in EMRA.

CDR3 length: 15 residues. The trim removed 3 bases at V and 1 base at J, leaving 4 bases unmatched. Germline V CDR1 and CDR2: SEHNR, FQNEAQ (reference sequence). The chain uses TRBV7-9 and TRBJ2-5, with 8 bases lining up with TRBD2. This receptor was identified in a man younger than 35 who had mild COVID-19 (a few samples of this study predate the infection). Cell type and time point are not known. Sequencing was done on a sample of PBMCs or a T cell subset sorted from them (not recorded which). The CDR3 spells CASSFKRGGQETQYF. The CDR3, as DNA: TGTGCCAGCAGCTTTAAACGGGGGGGCCAAGAGACCCAGTACTTC. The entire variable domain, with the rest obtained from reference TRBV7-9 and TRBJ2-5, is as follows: DTGVSQNPRHKITKRGQNVTFRCDPISEHNRLYWYRQTLGQGPEFLTYFQNEAQLEKSRLLSDRFSAERPKGSFSTLEIQRTEQGDSAMYLCASSFKRGGQETQYFGPGTRLLVL.